This TCR beta chain was documented in a study of blood T cell repertoires in COVID-19. Looking at the study overall: Both acute and convalescent COVID-19 samples were obtained from the United States, Italy and Spain.

Some clones are missing from TCRdb's copy, which holds only in-frame ones; the method was immunoSEQ multiplex PCR. Seen here are hundreds of thousands of clones, under 95% observed once, and the top ten hold under 3.5%. The CDR3 is 14 amino acids. Germline CDR1 is SGHKS and CDR2 is YYEKEE (reference sequence). V lost 2 bases to trimming and J lost 5 bases; unmatched junction nucleotides: 5. The receptor was derived from a woman between 18 and 29 years old who had recovered from COVID-19. Sequenced input: peripheral blood. The J gene is TRBJ1-1, the V gene TRBV5-5; TRBD1 agrees at 8 bases. The chain's CDR3 is CASSLAQGGTEAFF. In DNA form, the CDR3 reads TGTGCCAGCAGCTTAGCACAGGGGGGGACTGAAGCTTTCTTT.